This T cell receptor (beta chain) was captured in a study of Tregs in tolerant kidney transplant recipients. Comments on this clone: What it binds is not known.

Sequencing used immunoSEQ multiplex PCR; TCRdb keeps in-frame clones, though not all of them. The sample holds 90,000 to 150,000 clones, roughly 92% seen once. The germline V gene encodes CDR1 LNHDA and CDR2 SQIVND (reference sequence). The V end was cut by 4 bases, the J end by 0 bases, with 16 bases between. The length of the CDR3 is 17 residues. Unstimulated regulatory T cells (CD4+CD25+CD127-), CD4+CD25- non-regulatory cells, CD4 and CD8 cells were FACS-sorted from thawed PBMCs. Study findings and constraints: Biological reproducibility was not directly addressed, but technical replication error appeared minimal. Expanding Tregs on activated donor B cells appeared to best identify donor-specific TCRbeta clones. Findings come from small patient numbers and require larger validation.

The genes are TRBV19 and TRBJ1-5, with TRBD1 as a possible D gene (5 bases). The clonotype comes from a human donor in good health. Sequencing was done on a sample of CD4+ T cells from blood. The CDR3 reads CASSTSRRDFSNQPQHF. DNA of the CDR3: TGTGCCAGTAGTACCTCCCGGCGGGACTTTAGCAATCAGCCCCAGCATTTT. Using reference TRBV19 and TRBJ1-5 for the parts outside the CDR3, the full variable domain is DGGITQSPKYLFRKEGQNVTLSCEQNLNHDAMYWYRQDPGQGLRLIYYSQIVNDFQKGDIAEGYSVSREKKESFPLTVTSAQKNPTAFYLCASSTSRRDFSNQPQHFGDGTRLSIL.